One and the same sample provided the 14 T cell receptor beta chains below, sequenced in a study of shared clonotypes between healthy human individuals. Assay: immunoSEQ multiplex PCR; the TCRdb copy retains only in-frame clones and omits some. The sample has about 2,200,000 clones, about 93% seen once. Terminally differentiated effector memory CD45RA+ cells were excluded from the naive CD8 cells, which were CD45RO-negative and positively selected for CCR7. Sequenced material: naive CD8+ T cells from PBMCs. These receptors all come from a man aged 18 to 30 in good health. Some clones in this sample may be carry-over from other donors' samples.

The rearrangement joins TRBV28 to TRBJ2-1; 10 nucleotides align to TRBD1. Germline V gene sequence: CDR1 MDHEN, CDR2 SYDVKM. V was clipped by 6 bases and J by 2 bases; unmatched bases: 1. This CDR3 region has 14 residues. This CDR3 is CASRGQGAYNEQFF. In nucleotides, the CDR3 is TGTGCCAGCAGAGGACAGGGGGCCTACAATGAGCAGTTCTTC.

V usage is TRBV7-8 and J usage is TRBJ2-3, with 12 bases lining up with TRBD2. There are 16 residues in the CDR3. CDR1 and CDR2 from the germline V gene are SGHVS and FQNEAQ. With V trimmed by 2 bases and J by 5 bases, 5 bases remained unmatched. The CDR3 protein is CASSLRLAGALDTQYF. The CDR3 DNA reads as TGTGCCAGCAGCTTACGACTAGCGGGAGCCCTAGATACGCAGTATTTT.

The genes are TRBV11-2 and TRBJ2-5, with no clear D. Germline loops: CDR1 SGHAT, CDR2 FQNNGV. There are 14 residues in the CDR3. Trimming took off 1 base at V and 1 base at J, with 7 bases between the two ends. Here the CDR3 reads CASSLGVTQETQYF. For the CDR3, the DNA is TGTGCCAGCAGCTTAGGAGTTACCCAAGAGACCCAGTACTTC.

As to this clone: The same CDR3 also results from other DNA sequences found in this sample. The CDR3 DNA reads TGTGCCAGCAGTTACGGACAGGGGAGGACTGAAGCTTTCTTT. Translated: CASSYGQGRTEAFF. V and J are TRBV6-5 and TRBJ1-1; 9 bases map to TRBD1. CDR3 size: 14 residues. CDR1 is MNHEY and CDR2 is SVGAGI in the germline V gene. The junction had 3 bases not matched to a gene; V was cut back by 2 bases and J by 5 bases.

V usage is TRBV28 and J usage is TRBJ2-4; 9 bases line up with TRBD2. The V and J ends lost 10 bases and 0 bases, in that order; junction bases with no gene match: 13. Germline V gives CDR1 MDHEN, CDR2 SYDVKM. This CDR3 has 17 amino acids. Written as DNA, the CDR3 is TGTGCCACCACAGGGACTAGCAAAAAGACAGCCAAAAACATTCAGTACTTC. This gives the protein CATTGTSKKTAKNIQYF.

This sequence joins TRBV30 and TRBJ2-1; possibly TRBD2 for D (6 bases). The V end lost 4 bases, the J end lost 0 bases, and 13 bases lay between the germline ends. The germline gives CDR1 GTSNPN, CDR2 SVGIG (reference sequence). This CDR3 has 15 amino acids. DNA for the CDR3: TGTGCCTGGAAATTTGGCGGGACCTCCTACAATGAGCAGTTCTTC. This codes for CAWKFGGTSYNEQFF.

V usage is TRBV5-4 and J usage is TRBJ1-1, with D unclear. Trimming removed 4 bases at V and 3 bases at J, with 19 bases between. Germline assignment: CDR1 SGHNT and CDR2 YYREEE (reference sequence). The CDR3 consists of 16 residues. Here the CDR3 reads CASSPLEAYADTEAFF. In DNA form, the CDR3 reads TGTGCCAGCAGCCCACTCGAGGCCTACGCTGACACTGAAGCTTTCTTT.

The CDR3, as DNA: TGTGCCAGCAGCCAATACAGGGGAAAGGCTAACGAGCAGTACTTC. Translated: CASSQYRGKANEQYF. This chain joins TRBV14 and TRBJ2-7; 7 bases are a match to TRBD1. This CDR3 has 15 amino acids. V shed 2 bases, J shed 5 bases, and the junction held 9 bases outside the gene matches. Germline lookup yields CDR1 SGHDN and CDR2 FVKESK.

This rearrangement joins TRBV7-9 to TRBJ1-2; a possible D gene is TRBD1 (5 bases). Germline values: CDR1 SEHNR, CDR2 FQNEAQ (reference sequence). CDR3 length equals 14 residues. Trimming left V 5 bases short and J 6 bases short, with 16 bases between. The chain's CDR3 is CASSPDIAPNGYTF. The CDR3 coding sequence is TGTGCCAGCAGCCCGGACATCGCCCCAAATGGCTACACCTTC.

The chain uses TRBV9 and TRBJ2-3; D is uncertain. CDR3 length: 14 residues. CDR1 is SGDLS and CDR2 is YYNGEE in the germline V gene. V lost 4 bases and J lost 1, with 10 bases in between. CDR3 protein: CASSPSSGTDTQYF. In DNA form, the CDR3 reads TGTGCCAGCAGCCCCTCCTCGGGCACAGATACGCAGTATTTT. Together with reference TRBV9 and TRBJ2-3, the CDR3 gives the full variable domain: DSGVTQTPKHLITATGQRVTLRCSPRSGDLSVYWYQQSLDQGLQFLIQYYNGEERAKGNILERFSAQQFPDLHSELNLSSLELGDSALYFCASSPSSGTDTQYFGPGTRLTVL.

The chain carries TRBV7-9 and TRBJ2-3; 8 nucleotides match TRBD2. This CDR3 is built from 16 residues. Germline lookup yields CDR1 SEHNR and CDR2 FQNEAQ (reference sequence). After removal of 1 base from V and 4 bases from J, the junction contained 7 bases not matched to a gene. CDR3 residues: CASSLVGRAQADTQYF. The DNA for the CDR3 is TGTGCCAGCAGCTTAGTCGGGAGGGCCCAGGCAGATACGCAGTATTTT.

The chain has TRBV15 and TRBJ2-7; 10 positions match TRBD1. CDR3 size: 15 residues. CDR1 is LNHNV and CDR2 is YYDKDF in the germline V gene (reference sequence). V trimming: 3 bases; J trimming: 3 bases; junction bases outside the gene matches: 5. As DNA, the CDR3 is TGTGCCACCAGCAGCCTCGACAGGGGGCACTACGAGCAGTACTTC. The encoded protein is CATSSLDRGHYEQYF.

In regard to this clone: Other nucleotide sequences from this sample produce the same CDR3. This sequence joins TRBV27 and TRBJ1-2; weak D call: TRBD1 (5 bases). CDR1 is MNHEY, CDR2 SMNVEV, per germline (reference sequence). Trimming took off 0 bases at V and 3 bases at J, with 11 bases between the two ends. The CDR3 is 15 residues long. The CDR3 here is CASSLSRGLYYGYTF. Here the CDR3 DNA reads TGTGCCAGCAGTTTATCCCGGGGCCTTTACTATGGCTACACCTTC.

The chain links TRBV19 to TRBJ2-7; tentative D call: TRBD2 (6 bases). Germline V CDR1 and CDR2: LNHDA, SQIVND (reference sequence). The CDR3 runs 16 residues. V was clipped by 6 bases and J by 7 bases, with 25 bases between them. The CDR3 here is CASSVAEGPSLREQYF. The CDR3 DNA sequence: TGTGCCAGTAGCGTAGCGGAAGGGCCCTCGCTTCGGGAGCAGTACTTC.